These 32 T cell receptor beta chains were sequenced from one sample in a study of neurological immune-mediated disorders. TCRdb re-called the 5' RACE reads with MiXCR, one entry per CDR3 protein. The sample shows fewer than 35,000 distinct CDR3 sequences, under 6% of them seen only once. Sequencing was carried out using PBMCs. All receptors come from a man aged 18 to 30 in good health.

This clonotype has ten or more counts. The chain recombines TRBV2 with TRBJ1-2; D call uncertain. The V gene lost 1 base and the J gene lost 4 bases, with 13 bases spanning the gap. Per germline, CDR1 SNHLY and CDR2 FYNNEI. CDR3 length: 15 residues. In DNA form, the CDR3 reads TGTGCCAGCAGTGAAGACGGCGGGTTGTCCTATGGCTACACCTTC. This gives the protein CASSEDGGLSYGYTF.

The sample holds many counts of this clonotype. Here the CDR3 reads CASSPRWGSGYTF. The CDR3 coding sequence is TGTGCCAGTAGTCCCCGTTGGGGGAGTGGCTACACCTTC. V gene TRBV19 combines with J gene TRBJ1-2, with D possibly being TRBD1 (5 bases). Trimming pared 5 bases from V and 7 bases from J, leaving 14 bases between. CDR3 length: 13 residues. Germline V lookup: CDR1 LNHDA, CDR2 SQIVND (reference sequence).

In its sample, this clonotype was seen many times. V and J are TRBV7-2 and TRBJ2-1; D is unresolved. Germline CDR1 SGHTA, CDR2 FQGNSA. V lost 1 base and J 2 bases, leaving 9 bases between the germline ends. The CDR3 contains 15 residues. The CDR3 reads CASSLGSMTYNEQFF. The DNA of the CDR3 is TGTGCCAGCAGCTTAGGTAGCATGACCTACAATGAGCAGTTCTTC.

This clonotype showed up many times. The chain links TRBV20-1 to TRBJ2-5; TRBD2 matches at 8 bases. The V segment lost 6 bases and the J segment 8 bases; nucleotides outside the gene matches: 20. Per the germline V gene, CDR1 is DFQATT and CDR2 is SNEGSKA (reference sequence). The CDR3 consists of 16 residues. The CDR3 loop is CSAPRPSNAGGGTQYF. CDR3 DNA sequence: TGCAGTGCCCCCCGTCCCTCCAACGCGGGAGGAGGAACCCAGTACTTC.

This clonotype was seen at least ten times. The chain combines TRBV7-9 with TRBJ1-5, with D perhaps matching TRBD1 (6 bases). V gave up 5 bases and J gave up 5 bases, with 16 bases separating them. Germline V CDR1 and CDR2: SEHNR, FQNEAQ (reference sequence). This CDR3 contains 15 residues. CDR3 sequence: CASSPEQGRDQPQHF. For the CDR3, the DNA is TGTGCCAGCAGCCCCGAACAGGGTCGGGATCAGCCCCAGCATTTT.

This clonotype came up many times. The V gene is TRBV7-2, the J gene TRBJ2-3; tentatively, D is TRBD1 (6 bases). Germline values: CDR1 SGHTA, CDR2 FQGNSA. The CDR3 spans 13 residues. V lost 8 bases to trimming and J lost 1 base, with 10 bases between them. The DNA for the CDR3 is TGTGCCAGCCAGGGGTGGGGCACAGATACGCAGTATTTT. As protein: CASQGWGTDTQYF. The full variable domain, its missing parts supplied by reference TRBV7-2 and TRBJ2-3, is GAGVSQSPSNKVTEKGKDVELRCDPISGHTALYWYRQSLGQGLEFLIYFQGNSAPDKSGLPSDRFSAERTGGSVSTLTIQRTQQEDSAVYLCASQGWGTDTQYFGPGTRLTVL.

In this sample, this clonotype turned up many times. CDR3 amino acids: CASSPPSWTGELFF. In DNA, the CDR3 is TGTGCCAGCTCACCACCCTCGTGGACCGGGGAGCTGTTTTTT. V and J are TRBV18 and TRBJ2-2; no definite D call. CDR1 KGHSH and CDR2 LQKENI come from the germline V gene. This CDR3 is built from 14 residues. V lost 0 bases and J lost 5, with 7 bases in between.

This clonotype has ten or more counts. CDR3 bases: TGCGCCAGCAGCTTGGCCGGACAGGGTCTCTATGAGCAGTTCTTC. Its translation: CASSLAGQGLYEQFF. This chain uses TRBV5-1 with TRBJ2-1, with TRBD1 matching 8 bases. J was trimmed by 8 bases and V by 0 bases; bases with no gene match: 7. This CDR3 contains 15 residues. Germline V gives CDR1 SGHRS, CDR2 YFSETQ.

Ten or more counts support this clonotype. The V gene is TRBV28, the J gene TRBJ1-1; 7 bases are a match to TRBD1. Germline values: CDR1 MDHEN, CDR2 SYDVKM. Trimming took 3 bases from V and 1 from J; bases not matched to a gene: 8. The CDR3 has 16 amino acids. In DNA, the CDR3 is TGTGCCAGCAGTTTGTGGGCCGGGACAGCGAACACTGAAGCTTTCTTT. It codes for CASSLWAGTANTEAFF.

At least ten counts were recorded for this clonotype. The chain is built from TRBV21-1 and TRBJ1-2; the table's TRBD1 call for D was not verified on the DNA. TRBV21-1 is flagged as a pseudogene. This CDR3 contains 14 residues. CDR3 sequence reads: CASSLPTGVYGYTF. The CDR3 bases are TGTGCCAGCAGCCTCCCCACAGGGGTCTATGGCTACACCTTC.

This clonotype was detected ten times or more. The CDR3 nucleotides are TGTGCCAGCAGCTTAGACGGGGGGGAGCAGTACTTC. It yields the protein CASSLDGGEQYF. V gene TRBV7-2 combines with J gene TRBJ2-7; TRBD2 matches at 7 bases. Germline V CDR1 and CDR2: SGHTA, FQGNSA. The CDR3 totals 12 residues. V was pared by 1 base and J by 7 bases, with 1 base of the junction left unmatched.

At least ten counts were recorded for this clonotype. V usage is TRBV13 and J usage is TRBJ1-1, with D perhaps TRBD1 (5 bases). The CDR3 consists of 14 residues. Germline assignment: CDR1 PRHDT and CDR2 FYEKMQ (reference sequence). V was pared by 4 bases and J by 4 bases, with 13 bases between. This CDR3 is CASSSRQIFTEAFF. CDR3 nucleotides: TGTGCCAGCAGCTCCAGACAGATTTTCACTGAAGCTTTCTTT.

This clonotype was seen at least ten times. This sequence joins TRBV5-6 and TRBJ2-7, with D possibly being TRBD2 (5 bases). This CDR3 has 16 amino acids. The germline CDR1 and CDR2 sequences are SGHDT and YYEEEE. Trimming removed 4 bases from V and 6 bases from J, with 23 bases in between. The CDR3: CASSHAGRLPGVEQYF. CDR3 in DNA: TGTGCCAGCAGCCACGCGGGCCGCCTTCCCGGTGTCGAGCAGTACTTC.

This clonotype was detected many times. The genes are TRBV6-2 or TRBV6-3 and TRBJ2-2; possible D gene TRBD1, 5 bases. The CDR3 totals 14 residues. The V end lost 2 bases, the J end lost 4 bases, and 8 bases lay between the germline ends. CDR1 is MNHEY, CDR2 SVGEGT, per germline. The CDR3 nucleotides read TGTGCCAGCAGTTACCGCCAGGGCACCGGGGAGCTGTTTTTT. This encodes CASSYRQGTGELFF.

There are many counts of this clonotype. The J gene is TRBJ1-6, the V gene TRBV5-1; D may be TRBD1 (5 bases). The CDR3 is 17 residues long. Trimming removed 3 bases from V and 6 bases from J, with 19 bases in between. Germline V CDR1 and CDR2: SGHRS, YFSETQ. CDR3 sequence reads: CASSYGWTRASNSPLHF. CDR3 in DNA: TGCGCCAGCAGCTACGGATGGACCAGGGCAAGTAATTCACCCCTCCACTTT.

The genes are TRBV11-2 and TRBJ1-1; TRBD1 is a possible D gene (5 bases). Trimming took off 1 base at V and 0 bases at J, with 9 bases between the two ends. Germline lookup yields CDR1 SGHAT and CDR2 FQNNGV. The CDR3 length is 15 residues. In DNA form, the CDR3 reads TGTGCCAGCAGCTTAGTCGGGGGAATGAACACTGAAGCTTTCTTT. This codes for CASSLVGGMNTEAFF. Variable domain in full (rest from reference TRBV11-2 and TRBJ1-1): EAGVAQSPRYKIIEKRQSVAFWCNPISGHATLYWYQQILGQGPKLLIQFQNNGVVDDSQLPKDRFSAERLKGVDSTLKIQPAKLEDSAVYLCASSLVGGMNTEAFFGQGTRLTVV.

This clonotype is medium-sized (0.01 to 0.1%) in the sample. This chain connects TRBV7-6 to TRBJ2-1, with D unclear. V shed 7 bases and J shed 6 bases, with 16 bases lying between them. The CDR3 consists of 14 residues. From germline, CDR1 is SGHVS and CDR2 FNYEAQ. The CDR3 nucleotides are TGTGCCAGCACACCGACCCAGCCGAGCAATGAGCAGTTCTTC. Translation gives CASTPTQPSNEQFF.

This clonotype was observed many times. The chain combines TRBV20-1 with TRBJ1-6; a weak D match, TRBD1 (6 bases). The germline V gene has CDR1 DFQATT and CDR2 SNEGSKA (reference sequence). The CDR3 consists of 17 residues. The V end lost 0 bases, the J end lost 7 bases, and 19 bases lay between the germline ends. The CDR3 protein is CSARDKTGALGNSPLHF. The CDR3 nucleotides read TGCAGTGCTAGAGATAAGACAGGCGCGCTTGGGAATTCACCCCTCCACTTT.

This clonotype was found many times. This chain uses TRBV10-3 with TRBJ2-5; D is undetermined. Per germline, CDR1 ENHRY and CDR2 SYGVKD. CDR3 length: 15 amino acids. V was shortened by 6 bases and J by 3 bases, with 17 bases between the two germline ends. DNA of the CDR3: TGTGCCATCAGCGCCGCTCAGACTTACAAAGAGACCCAGTACTTC. It yields the protein CAISAAQTYKETQYF.

This clonotype was seen repeatedly, ten times or more. The V call is TRBV5-1, the J call TRBJ1-3, with D hard to call. Germline assignment: CDR1 SGHRS and CDR2 YFSETQ. Trimming took off 0 bases at V and 0 bases at J, with 13 bases between the two ends. This CDR3 has 17 residues. The DNA for the CDR3 is TGCGCCAGCAGCTTGGCTCCAGAGAATCACTCTGGAAACACCATATATTTT. This sequence encodes CASSLAPENHSGNTIYF.

This clonotype was recorded at least ten times. The rearrangement uses TRBV6-5 and TRBJ2-3; TRBD1 aligns across 7 bases. V lost 6 bases to trimming and J lost 2 bases; unmatched junction nucleotides: 5. Per the germline V gene, CDR1 is MNHEY and CDR2 is SVGAGI. This CDR3 is 14 amino acids long. In DNA form, the CDR3 reads TGTGCCAGCAGCCTACAGGGGAACACAGATACGCAGTATTTT. The encoded protein is CASSLQGNTDTQYF.

This clonotype came up many times. V gene TRBV7-6 combines with J gene TRBJ1-4; D is uncertain. Germline V CDR1 and CDR2: SGHVS, FNYEAQ. The CDR3 contains 13 residues. V dropped 5 bases and J dropped 0 bases, with 4 bases sitting between them. The CDR3 loop is CASSTATNEKLFF. The CDR3 DNA is TGTGCCAGCAGCACAGCAACTAATGAAAAACTGTTTTTT.

This clonotype was found many times. The gene calls are TRBV7-8 and TRBJ1-5, with D perhaps matching TRBD1 (6 bases). CDR3 length equals 16 residues. The germline V and J ends were trimmed by 5 bases and 3 bases, with 17 bases remaining between them. Germline V lookup: CDR1 SGHVS, CDR2 FQNEAQ. This chain's CDR3 is CASSTWSGTFNQPQHF. The CDR3 bases are TGTGCCAGCAGCACCTGGTCGGGGACATTCAATCAGCCCCAGCATTTT. The full variable domain, its missing parts supplied by reference TRBV7-8 and TRBJ1-5, is GAGVSQSPRYKVAKRGQDVALRCDPISGHVSLFWYQQALGQGPEFLTYFQNEAQLDKSGLPSDRFFAERPEGSVSTLKIQRTQQEDSAVYLCASSTWSGTFNQPQHFGDGTRLSIL.

This clonotype occurred many times. This chain links TRBV5-8 with TRBJ1-5; no reliable D call. The CDR3 consists of 15 residues. Germline CDR1 SGHTS, CDR2 YDEGEE. Trimming took 3 bases from V and 4 from J, leaving 14 bases between them. The DNA of the CDR3 is TGTGCCAGCAGCTCGGGCCACGGCCCTAATCAGCCCCAGCATTTT. It yields the protein CASSSGHGPNQPQHF.

This clonotype was observed at least ten times. The chain links TRBV3-1 to TRBJ1-3; 8 nucleotides agree with TRBD1. V shed 0 bases, J shed 4 bases, and the junction held 5 bases outside the gene matches. Germline CDR1 is LGHDT and CDR2 is YNNKEL (reference sequence). There are 16 residues in the CDR3. The CDR3 loop is CASSQDGQGSGNTIYF. CDR3 coding DNA: TGTGCCAGCAGCCAAGACGGACAGGGTTCAGGAAACACCATATATTTT.

This clonotype has at least ten counts. This chain's CDR3 is CASSEGANYGYTF. The CDR3 DNA reads as TGTGCCAGCAGTGAGGGAGCTAACTATGGCTACACCTTC. The rearrangement uses TRBV6-4 and TRBJ1-2; D gene uncertain. The CDR3 contains 13 residues. The germline V gene encodes CDR1 MRHNA and CDR2 SNTAGT. The germline V and J ends were trimmed by 3 bases and 0 bases, with 5 bases remaining between them.

This clonotype was counted at least ten times. The chain recombines TRBV5-1 with TRBJ2-1; D uncertain. Germline loops: CDR1 SGHRS, CDR2 YFSETQ. The V and J ends lost 0 bases and 5 bases respectively, with 18 bases between them. CDR3 length equals 17 residues. The CDR3 protein is CASSLVFDLLVDNEQFF. The CDR3 nucleotides read TGCGCCAGCAGCTTGGTGTTTGATTTACTGGTCGACAATGAGCAGTTCTTC.

In this sample, this clonotype turned up many times. V is TRBV12-3 or TRBV12-4 and J is TRBJ1-2; D is uncertain. The V end lost 3 bases, the J end lost 4 bases, and 9 bases lay between the germline ends. This CDR3 spans 13 amino acids. The CDR3 here is CASSFQVIYGYTF. For the CDR3, the DNA is TGTGCCAGCAGTTTTCAAGTGATCTATGGCTACACCTTC.

In this sample, this clonotype turned up many times. The rearrangement uses TRBV20-1 and TRBJ1-5; no definite D call. Germline CDR1 reads DFQATT; CDR2 reads SNEGSKA (reference sequence). CDR3 length: 14 residues. Trimming shortened V by 6 bases and J by 0 bases, and 12 bases separated the two germline ends. In nucleotides, the CDR3 is TGCAGTGCCAGACGTGGGGATAGCAATCAGCCCCAGCATTTT. Translated: CSARRGDSNQPQHF.

In its sample, this clonotype was seen many times. The chain joins TRBV20-1 to TRBJ2-3; TRBD2 matches 7 bases. Germline CDR1 DFQATT, CDR2 SNEGSKA (reference sequence). CDR3 length: 13 amino acids. Unmatched junction bases numbered 5, after V lost 6 bases and J lost 2 bases. The DNA of the CDR3 is TGCAGTGCAAGACTAGCATACACAGATACGCAGTATTTT. Its protein product is CSARLAYTDTQYF.

This clonotype has at least ten counts. The CDR3, as DNA: TGCAGTGCTAGTTCTGTGACAGTTCCTTCGGGTACGCAGTATTTT. Residues: CSASSVTVPSGTQYF. V usage is TRBV20-1 and J usage is TRBJ2-3; the D gene is possibly TRBD1 (5 bases). This CDR3 has 15 residues. In germline, CDR1 is DFQATT, CDR2 SNEGSKA (reference sequence). Deletions cut 3 bases from V and 8 bases from J, with 21 bases between.

Many counts were recorded for this clonotype. The rearrangement links TRBV7-2 to TRBJ2-1; possible D gene TRBD2, 6 bases. The CDR3 is 15 residues long. Germline assignment: CDR1 SGHTA and CDR2 FQGNSA. V lost 1 base to trimming and J lost 4 bases, with 11 bases between them. CDR3 amino acids: CASSLDSGAYNEQFF. CDR3 DNA: TGTGCCAGCAGCTTAGATAGCGGTGCATACAATGAGCAGTTCTTC. Looking up the rest from reference TRBV7-2 and TRBJ2-1 gives the full variable domain: GAGVSQSPSNKVTEKGKDVELRCDPISGHTALYWYRQSLGQGLEFLIYFQGNSAPDKSGLPSDRFSAERTGGSVSTLTIQRTQQEDSAVYLCASSLDSGAYNEQFFGPGTRLTVL.